This T cell receptor beta chain was obtained from a study of beta chain features in type 1 diabetes. The investigators reverse transcribed all of the isolated RNA, so they sequenced expressed TCRB transcripts. TCRdb's copy holds only in-frame clones and misses some; the assay was immunoSEQ multiplex PCR. The sample consists of about 130,000 clones, just over 9% of them appearing once. This clone was picked up a small number of times. Sequences were obtained from central memory CD4+ T cells from blood. The clonotype was recovered from a young man in good health.

CDR3 sequence: CASSESGGLAGVEQFF. CDR3 sequence (DNA): TGCGCCAGCAGTGAGAGTGGGGGACTAGCGGGGGTCGAGCAGTTCTTC. The V gene is TRBV10-1, the J gene TRBJ2-1, with 14 bases fitting TRBD2. This CDR3 region has 16 residues. Germline-derived CDR1 and CDR2 are WNHNN and SYGVQD (reference sequence). V was clipped by 2 bases and J by 10 bases; unmatched bases: 7.